This TCR beta chain was captured in a study of Graves' ophthalmopathy and Graves' hyperthyroidism. In its sample, this clonotype was seen a few times. The CDR3 length is 15 residues. V shed 0 bases and J shed 7 bases, with 16 bases lying between them. Germline CDR1 reads SGHTA; CDR2 reads FQGNSA. The sequenced template was RNA, covering the TCR beta CDR3 region. An initial RT-PCR round employing HTBI primers preceded a second-round multiplex PCR. TCRdb ran MiXCR on the multiplex PCR reads and lists one entry per CDR3 protein. Altogether a few hundred thousand distinct CDR3 sequences are present, roughly 40% being singletons, with the ten largest covering 3.5% to 4.5%.

V is TRBV7-2 and J is TRBJ2-7; D is tentatively TRBD1 or TRBD2 (5 bases each). What was sequenced was peripheral blood or thyroid tissue (not recorded which). The clonotype comes from an adult man with Graves' hyperthyroidism. CDR3: CASSLARLTGGEQYF. CDR3 DNA sequence: TGTGCCAGCAGCTTAGCGCGGCTCACTGGGGGAGAGCAGTACTTC.